These 17 T cell receptor beta chains originate from one sample sequenced in a study of T-cell reconstitution after alpha-beta-depleted transplantation in children. Unique molecular identifiers were incorporated into the prepared TCRbeta library. A single record per CDR3 protein comes from TCRdb applying MiXCR to the PCR reads. The data contain some 280,000 distinct CDR3 sequences, nearly 10% of them singletons. The source material was PBMCs from the stem cell graft donor, sampled from the stem cell graft. These receptors were collected from a human donor who donated a stem cell graft to a child with SCID.

This clonotype was counted a few times. The chain has TRBV11-3 and TRBJ2-1; D is undetermined. The CDR3 is made up of 14 amino acids. V dropped 5 bases and J dropped 10 bases, with 18 bases sitting between them. Germline values: CDR1 SGHNT, CDR2 YENEEA. CDR3 in amino acids: CASSAQDGREEQFF. The CDR3 DNA reads as TGTGCCAGCAGCGCTCAGGACGGACGAGAGGAGCAGTTCTTC.

In this sample, this clonotype turned up a few times. V gene TRBV11-2 combines with J gene TRBJ1-1, with D maybe TRBD1 (6 bases). Looked up from germline, CDR1 is SGHAT and CDR2 is FQNNGV. This CDR3 is 15 amino acids long. Trimming took off 5 bases at V and 0 bases at J, with 13 bases between the two ends. CDR3 amino acids: CASSPGTFMNTEAFF. DNA for the CDR3: TGTGCCAGCAGCCCCGGGACATTCATGAACACTGAAGCTTTCTTT. Using reference TRBV11-2 and TRBJ1-1 for the parts outside the CDR3, the full variable domain is EAGVAQSPRYKIIEKRQSVAFWCNPISGHATLYWYQQILGQGPKLLIQFQNNGVVDDSQLPKDRFSAERLKGVDSTLKIQPAKLEDSAVYLCASSPGTFMNTEAFFGQGTRLTVV.

This rearrangement joins TRBV7-9 to TRBJ2-1; 11 nucleotides agree with TRBD2. From germline, CDR1 is SEHNR and CDR2 FQNEAQ (reference sequence). The V and J ends lost 1 base and 2 bases, in that order; junction bases with no gene match: 4. CDR3 length equals 17 residues. The CDR3 here is CASSLGSSGGAYNEQFF. CDR3 nucleotides: TGTGCCAGCAGCTTAGGAAGTAGCGGGGGGGCCTACAATGAGCAGTTCTTC.

This clonotype came up a few times. The chain employs TRBV7-8 and TRBJ2-1, with D possibly matching TRBD1 (6 bases). V gave up 5 bases and J gave up 8 bases, with 22 bases separating them. Germline V CDR1 and CDR2: SGHVS, FQNEAQ. This CDR3 spans 16 amino acids. The CDR3 sequence: CASSRAGTHAGDEQFF. In nucleotides, the CDR3 is TGTGCCAGCAGCAGAGCCGGGACACACGCAGGGGATGAGCAGTTCTTC. Together with reference TRBV7-8 and TRBJ2-1, the CDR3 gives the full variable domain: GAGVSQSPRYKVAKRGQDVALRCDPISGHVSLFWYQQALGQGPEFLTYFQNEAQLDKSGLPSDRFFAERPEGSVSTLKIQRTQQEDSAVYLCASSRAGTHAGDEQFFGPGTRLTVL.

V gene TRBV12-3 or TRBV12-4 combines with J gene TRBJ2-1; TRBD1 or TRBD2 may be the D gene (5 bases each). This CDR3 region has 15 residues. Trimming stripped 4 bases from V and 2 bases from J, with 12 bases between. The DNA for the CDR3 is TGTGCCAGCAGTTCGGGGCTAGGCCCCTACAATGAGCAGTTCTTC. This translates into CASSSGLGPYNEQFF.

The chain has TRBV6-5 and TRBJ1-4; a weak D match, TRBD1 (5 bases). Germline lookup yields CDR1 MNHEY and CDR2 SVGAGI. V lost 2 bases to trimming and J lost 8 bases, with 15 bases between them. CDR3 size: 15 residues. CDR3 sequence (DNA): TGTGCCAGCAGTTACGAGCAGGGCCCGGAGGAAAAACTGTTTTTT. Its translation is CASSYEQGPEEKLFF.

The V call is TRBV20-1, the J call TRBJ2-7; maybe TRBD2 (6 bases). Trimming took off 2 bases at V and 2 bases at J, with 10 bases between the two ends. In germline, CDR1 is DFQATT, CDR2 SNEGSKA (reference sequence). The CDR3 spans 13 residues. The chain's CDR3 is CSARSEGPYEQYF. The DNA of the CDR3 is TGCAGTGCTAGATCGGAGGGTCCCTACGAGCAGTACTTC.

CDR3 nucleotides: TGCAGTGCTACCCCGGGACAAGGTCCCGAGCAGTACTTC. This gives the protein CSATPGQGPEQYF. The chain couples TRBV20-1 to TRBJ2-7, with D possibly TRBD1 on 6 matching bases. The CDR3 covers 13 residues. V lost 4 bases and J 6 bases, leaving 16 bases between the germline ends. CDR1 and CDR2 from the germline V gene are DFQATT and SNEGSKA (reference sequence).

This chain links TRBV5-5 with TRBJ2-5; no firm D call. This CDR3 is 13 amino acids long. Germline V lookup: CDR1 SGHKS, CDR2 YYEKEE (reference sequence). Trimming removed 1 base from V and 5 bases from J, with 9 bases in between. CDR3: CASSLQSRETQYF. CDR3 DNA: TGTGCCAGCAGCTTGCAATCTCGGGAGACCCAGTACTTC.

The chain is built from TRBV6-1 and TRBJ1-5; weak D call: TRBD1 (5 bases). The length of the CDR3 is 15 residues. Germline V gene data show CDR1 as MNHNS and CDR2 as SASEGT. V was cut by 0 bases and J by 9 bases, with 15 bases left in between. The CDR3 bases are TGTGCCAGCAGTGAAGCCCCGGGGCGAGGAAGGCCCCAGCATTTT. This translates into CASSEAPGRGRPQHF.

This clonotype was detected ten times or more. This chain uses TRBV9 with TRBJ2-3, with no clear D. CDR1 and CDR2 from the germline V gene are SGDLS and YYNGEE. The V and J ends lost 0 bases and 0 bases respectively, with 8 bases between them. CDR3 size: 15 residues. The CDR3 here is CASSVARVSTDTQYF. The CDR3 DNA sequence: TGTGCCAGCAGCGTAGCTCGGGTGAGCACAGATACGCAGTATTTT. Full variable domain (missing parts from reference TRBV9 and TRBJ2-3): DSGVTQTPKHLITATGQRVTLRCSPRSGDLSVYWYQQSLDQGLQFLIQYYNGEERAKGNILERFSAQQFPDLHSELNLSSLELGDSALYFCASSVARVSTDTQYFGPGTRLTVL.

This clonotype was found a few times. The V gene is TRBV11-2, the J gene TRBJ1-6, with 9 positions matching TRBD1. The CDR3 is 14 amino acids. V lost 0 bases and J lost 14; bases outside the gene matches: 5. Germline CDR1 is SGHAT and CDR2 is FQNNGV. DNA for the CDR3: TGTGCCAGCAGCTTAGATCTCGGACAGGGGACCCTCCACTTT. Residues: CASSLDLGQGTLHF.

The gene calls are TRBV3-1 and TRBJ2-7; 8 nucleotides match TRBD1. Per germline, CDR1 LGHDT and CDR2 YNNKEL (reference sequence). The V gene end was trimmed by 1 base and the J gene end by 8 bases; junction bases not matched to a gene: 4. The CDR3 length is 13 residues. In DNA form, the CDR3 reads TGTGCCAGCAGCCAAGCCAGGGGGCAGAAGCAGTACTTC. It encodes CASSQARGQKQYF.

The V gene is TRBV7-6, the J gene TRBJ2-7, with unresolved D. Looked up from germline, CDR1 is SGHVS and CDR2 is FNYEAQ. This CDR3 is 14 amino acids long. Trimming removed 2 bases from V and 4 bases from J, with 12 bases in between. In nucleotides, the CDR3 is TGTGCCAGCAGCTTACGGGCATGGTCATACGAGCAGTACTTC. Translated: CASSLRAWSYEQYF.

V and J are TRBV3-1 and TRBJ2-5, with D unresolved. CDR3 length: 14 amino acids. With 6 bases removed from V and 0 bases from J, the gap between germline ends came to 11 bases. Germline CDR1 LGHDT, CDR2 YNNKEL (reference sequence). The DNA for the CDR3 is TGTGCCAGCAGGCCAATCACGAACCAAGAGACCCAGTACTTC. Protein product: CASRPITNQETQYF.

The CDR3 loop reads CASSQTGYHEQYF. CDR3 sequence (DNA): TGTGCCAGCAGTCAAACAGGGTACCACGAGCAGTACTTC. The J gene is TRBJ2-7, the V gene TRBV12-3 or TRBV12-4; D may be TRBD1 (6 bases). CDR3 length equals 13 residues. Trimming left V 5 bases short and J 5 bases short, with 13 bases between.

The chain recombines TRBV7-9 with TRBJ1-5, with D uncertain. The CDR3 is 15 residues long. From germline, CDR1 is SEHNR and CDR2 FQNEAQ (reference sequence). Trimming removed 4 bases at V and 0 bases at J, with 10 bases between. CDR3 region: CASSSQDYSNQPQHF. CDR3 nucleotide sequence: TGTGCCAGCAGCTCCCAAGACTATAGCAATCAGCCCCAGCATTTT.